One and the same sample provided the 24 T cell receptor beta chains below, sequenced in a study of post-analysis software for immune sequencing data. Their antigens are not known. Unique-molecular-identifier-tagged TCR beta cDNA libraries were used. Via MiXCR, TCRdb re-called the PCR reads, giving one row per CDR3 protein. The repertoire holds more than 450,000 distinct CDR3 sequences, with 40% to 50% as singletons. The study's findings and limits: When patients were compared with controls, 4 or 5 TRBV segments were more frequent, TRBV5-6, TRBV5-1 and TRBV20-1 among them.

The sample comprised blood. The receptors were sampled from a girl between 5 and 17 years old with multiple sclerosis.

This clonotype was seen a handful of times. The chain has TRBV7-9 and TRBJ1-4; tentative D call: TRBD1 (5 bases). This CDR3 has 15 amino acids. With 4 bases removed from V and 0 bases from J, the gap between germline ends came to 9 bases. Germline V gene lookup returns CDR1 SEHNR and CDR2 FQNEAQ (reference sequence). The CDR3 region is CASSSDRSTNEKLFF. As DNA, the CDR3 is TGTGCCAGCAGCTCAGACAGATCAACTAATGAAAAACTGTTTTTT.

In this sample, this clonotype turned up many times. This chain connects TRBV29-1 to TRBJ2-1; 10 nucleotides line up with TRBD2. Trimming removed 8 bases from V and 6 bases from J; junction bases left unmatched: 1. The germline V gene has CDR1 SQVTM and CDR2 ANQGSEA. The CDR3 loop spans 11 amino acids. CDR3 coding DNA: TGCAGCAGCGGGAGGGTCAATGAGCAGTTCTTC. Protein sequence: CSSGRVNEQFF.

The V call is TRBV5-1, the J call TRBJ2-1, with D possibly being TRBD1 or TRBD2 (6 bases each). From germline, CDR1 is SGHRS and CDR2 YFSETQ. This CDR3 contains 16 residues. V was trimmed by 1 base and J by 9 bases, leaving 20 bases between them. In DNA, the CDR3 is TGCGCCAGCAGCTTGCATGGTTCAGGAGAGGGGGGTGAGCAGTTCTTC. Its protein is CASSLHGSGEGGEQFF.

This clonotype was observed a handful of times. The chain is built from TRBV4-2 and TRBJ2-7, with TRBD2 matching over 11 bases. The V gene's germline CDR1 is LGHNA and CDR2 YNFKEQ. V trimming: 1 base; J trimming: 2 bases; junction bases outside the gene matches: 4. The CDR3 loop spans 16 amino acids. CDR3 amino acids: CASSQVGTSGTYEQYF. CDR3 nucleotide sequence: TGTGCCAGCAGCCAAGTGGGGACTAGCGGCACCTACGAGCAGTACTTC.

The chain has TRBV12-3 or TRBV12-4 and TRBJ2-1, with a weak D call TRBD1 (6 bases). The CDR3 covers 18 residues. Trimming pared 2 bases from V and 8 bases from J, leaving 25 bases between. The CDR3 is CASSLTARQVSDADEQFF. The CDR3 nucleotides are TGTGCCAGCAGTTTAACGGCGCGACAGGTTAGCGACGCGGATGAGCAGTTCTTC.

The sample holds a few counts of this clonotype. The chain uses TRBV7-3 and TRBJ2-1; possible D gene TRBD2, 7 bases. The germline CDR1 and CDR2 sequences are SGHTA and FQGTGA. V was clipped by 6 bases and J by 6 bases, with 18 bases between them. This CDR3 has 15 residues. The CDR3 DNA reads as TGTGCCAGCAGTTCAACCCGGGGGGCCCGCAATGAGCAGTTCTTC. It codes for CASSSTRGARNEQFF.

The rearrangement links TRBV18 to TRBJ2-1; 9 nucleotides line up with TRBD2. J lost 3 bases, V lost 3 bases, and 3 bases had no gene match. The CDR3 is 15 amino acids. The germline gives CDR1 KGHSH, CDR2 LQKENI. The CDR3 nucleotides read TGTGCCAGCTCACCGCGGGGGGGCGGCTACAATGAGCAGTTCTTC. It translates to CASSPRGGGYNEQFF.

This clonotype has ten or more counts. The genes are TRBV7-2 and TRBJ1-5, with D perhaps matching TRBD1 (5 bases). Germline CDR1 reads SGHTA; CDR2 reads FQGNSA. The CDR3 length is 14 residues. V was pared by 2 bases and J by 5 bases, with 10 bases between. The CDR3 reads CASSLRGSHQPQHF. CDR3 DNA: TGTGCCAGCAGCTTACGGGGGAGCCATCAGCCCCAGCATTTT.

The chain combines TRBV12-3 or TRBV12-4 with TRBJ2-5; tentatively, D is TRBD2 (7 bases). Trimming pared 8 bases from V and 5 bases from J, leaving 12 bases between. The CDR3 extends over 12 amino acids. CDR3: CASGGGAETQYF. In DNA form, the CDR3 reads TGTGCCAGCGGGGGGGGCGCGGAGACCCAGTACTTC.

The rearrangement links TRBV5-1 to TRBJ2-1; no clear D. This CDR3 region has 13 residues. Per the germline V gene, CDR1 is SGHRS and CDR2 is YFSETQ. V lost 1 base to trimming and J lost 10 bases, with 12 bases between them. CDR3 residues: CASSLNRIYEQFF. The CDR3 region has the DNA TGCGCCAGCAGCTTGAACAGAATATACGAGCAGTTCTTC.

This clonotype has just one count. For the CDR3, the DNA is TGCGCCAGCAGCCTGGACAGGGAGACTAACTATGGCTACACCTTC. Translating gives CASSLDRETNYGYTF. The V call is TRBV5-1, the J call TRBJ1-2; 8 bases line up with TRBD1. Germline values: CDR1 SGHRS, CDR2 YFSETQ. The CDR3 is 15 amino acids. V shed 4 bases and J 0 bases; nucleotides not matched to a gene: 5.

V gene TRBV3-1 combines with J gene TRBJ2-3, with D possibly called TRBD1 or TRBD2 (6 bases each). Germline V gene sequence: CDR1 LGHDT, CDR2 YNNKEL (reference sequence). Trimming removed 1 base at V and 9 bases at J, with 8 bases between. This CDR3 spans 12 amino acids. The DNA of the CDR3 is TGTGCCAGCAGCCAAGGAGGGGGGACGCAGTATTTT. Residues: CASSQGGGTQYF.

This rearrangement joins TRBV27 to TRBJ2-7; 9 positions agree with TRBD2. CDR3 length equals 16 residues. Germline V gives CDR1 MNHEY, CDR2 SMNVEV (reference sequence). Trimming cost V 5 bases and J 5 bases; bases outside gene matches: 13. Here the CDR3 reads CASSPRRLAGTDEQYF. CDR3 in DNA: TGTGCCAGCAGTCCCCGACGGCTAGCGGGGACCGACGAGCAGTACTTC.

The chain joins TRBV30 to TRBJ2-5, with TRBD1 matching over 8 bases. The CDR3 has 13 amino acids. The V gene end was trimmed by 8 bases and the J gene end by 5 bases; junction bases not matched to a gene: 10. CDR1 GTSNPN and CDR2 SVGIG come from the germline V gene (reference sequence). CDR3 protein: CAGDRGKEETQYF. Written as DNA, the CDR3 is TGTGCCGGAGACAGGGGCAAGGAGGAGACCCAGTACTTC.

This clonotype was found a few times. The chain combines TRBV6-2 or TRBV6-3 with TRBJ2-5; D uncertain. Per the germline V gene, CDR1 is MNHEY and CDR2 is SVGEGT. This CDR3 region has 14 residues. The V and J ends lost 3 bases and 1 base respectively, with 9 bases between them. This CDR3 reads CASSYRVFQETQYF. The CDR3 DNA is TGTGCCAGCAGTTATCGGGTATTCCAAGAGACCCAGTACTTC.

There are a few counts of this clonotype. The CDR3 sequence: CASRRGQGQETQYF. For the CDR3, the DNA is TGTGCCAGCAGACGCGGACAGGGGCAAGAGACCCAGTACTTC. This rearrangement joins TRBV12-3 or TRBV12-4 to TRBJ2-5, with TRBD1 matching 9 bases. This CDR3 spans 14 amino acids. Trimming removed 6 bases from V and 2 bases from J; junction bases left unmatched: 4.

J is TRBJ2-7 and V is TRBV12-3 or TRBV12-4; 10 bases are a match to TRBD1. The CDR3 covers 16 residues. V gave up 6 bases and J gave up 5 bases; unmatched junction bases: 13. The CDR3 sequence is CASSYSIGGQGNEQYF. The CDR3 DNA is TGTGCCAGCAGCTATTCGATAGGGGGACAGGGGAACGAGCAGTACTTC.

In this sample, this clonotype turned up a few times. The rearrangement links TRBV20-1 to TRBJ1-6, with unresolved D. The CDR3 runs to 16 residues. Germline V gene lookup returns CDR1 DFQATT and CDR2 SNEGSKA (reference sequence). With 5 bases removed from V and 4 bases from J, the gap between germline ends came to 18 bases. This chain's CDR3 is CSASSGPPTYNSPLHF. The DNA for the CDR3 is TGCAGTGCTTCTTCAGGACCGCCGACTTATAATTCACCCCTCCACTTT.

V gene TRBV20-1 combines with J gene TRBJ1-1; 7 nucleotides agree with TRBD1. The CDR3 totals 15 residues. V was pared by 6 bases and J by 0 bases, with 10 bases of the junction left unmatched. The germline gives CDR1 DFQATT, CDR2 SNEGSKA (reference sequence). Here the CDR3 DNA reads TGCAGTGCGCGAACAGGGGCCGGGCTGAACACTGAAGCTTTCTTT. Translating it yields CSARTGAGLNTEAFF.

This clonotype turned up a few times. The genes are TRBV7-3 and TRBJ2-1; D might be TRBD2 (7 bases). V was clipped by 2 bases and J by 2 bases, with 13 bases between them. Germline V gene data show CDR1 as SGHTA and CDR2 as FQGTGA. This CDR3 is 16 amino acids long. CDR3: CASSLSGGGPYNEQFF. In nucleotides, the CDR3 is TGTGCCAGCAGCTTATCAGGCGGGGGCCCCTACAATGAGCAGTTCTTC.

The chain joins TRBV30 to TRBJ2-7; D not certain. V was cut by 2 bases and J by 2 bases, with 13 bases left in between. The length of the CDR3 is 14 residues. Germline V gene lookup returns CDR1 GTSNPN and CDR2 SVGIG (reference sequence). The CDR3 is CAWSSLNIPYEQYF. CDR3 bases: TGTGCCTGGAGTTCCTTGAACATCCCCTACGAGCAGTACTTC.

V is TRBV10-3 and J is TRBJ2-3; TRBD2 is a possible D gene (6 bases). Germline values: CDR1 ENHRY, CDR2 SYGVKD. This CDR3 has 16 residues. V gave up 6 bases and J gave up 0 bases, with 16 bases separating them. In nucleotides, the CDR3 is TGTGCCATCAGCCCGAAGGGGCGGGGTAGCACAGATACGCAGTATTTT. It codes for CAISPKGRGSTDTQYF.

This clonotype has only one observation. Germline and junction disagree at one end, which may indicate a read error. The J gene is TRBJ2-5, the V gene TRBV12-3 or TRBV12-4; weak D call: TRBD1 (6 bases). The CDR3 contains 16 residues. CDR3 sequence reads: CASSPTTSQGQETLYF. The CDR3 region has the DNA TGTGCCAGCAGTCCCACCACTTCACAGGGTCAAGAGACCCTGTACTTC.

The V call is TRBV5-1, the J call TRBJ1-2; possibly TRBD1 for D (5 bases). Per germline, CDR1 SGHRS and CDR2 YFSETQ. There are 14 residues in the CDR3. Trimming cost V 0 bases and J 8 bases, with 14 bases left between them. This CDR3 reads CASSLATDSGGYTF. The CDR3 nucleotides are TGCGCCAGCAGCTTGGCGACAGACTCCGGCGGCTACACCTTC.